Shown below are 8 T cell receptor beta chains from a single sample sequenced in a study of blood T cell repertoires in COVID-19. Sequencing used immunoSEQ multiplex PCR; TCRdb keeps in-frame clones, though not all of them. The sample has tens of thousands of clones, about 86% seen once. The sequenced sample consisted of peripheral blood. All receptors derive from a man aged 55 to 69 with acute or convalescent COVID-19.

The gene calls are TRBV5-6 and TRBJ1-2, with D maybe TRBD1 (5 bases). CDR3 length equals 14 residues. CDR1 SGHDT and CDR2 YYEEEE come from the germline V gene. Trimming removed 1 base from V and 2 bases from J, with 9 bases in between. The CDR3 bases are TGTGCCAGCAGCTTGACAGGCCCCAACTATGGCTACACCTTC. Translation: CASSLTGPNYGYTF.

This rearrangement joins TRBV11-3 to TRBJ2-6; D possibly corresponds to TRBD1 (6 bases). The CDR3 is 18 residues long. The germline V and J ends were trimmed by 5 bases and 3 bases, with 20 bases remaining between them. CDR1 and CDR2 from the germline V gene are SGHNT and YENEEA. CDR3 in DNA: TGTGCCAGCAGCGACGGAATATACACAGGGTTTGGGGCCAACGTCCTGACTTTC. Encoded protein: CASSDGIYTGFGANVLTF. Drawing the rest from reference TRBV11-3 and TRBJ2-6, the complete variable domain is EAGVVQSPRYKIIEKKQPVAFWCNPISGHNTLYWYLQNLGQGPELLIRYENEEAVDDSQLPKDRFSAERLKGVDSTLKIQPAELGDSAVYLCASSDGIYTGFGANVLTFGAGSRLTVL.

The CDR3 spells CASSSVNSPLHF. The CDR3 nucleotides are TGTGCCAGCAGTTCCGTTAATTCACCCCTCCACTTT. The V call is TRBV28, the J call TRBJ1-6; the D is unclear. In germline, CDR1 is MDHEN, CDR2 SYDVKM. The V gene lost 4 bases and the J gene lost 6 bases, with 4 bases spanning the gap. CDR3 length: 12 amino acids.

The chain uses TRBV6-5 and TRBJ2-7, with D perhaps matching TRBD1 (6 bases). The length of the CDR3 is 13 residues. Germline V gene data show CDR1 as MNHEY and CDR2 as SVGAGI. V was pared by 10 bases and J by 5 bases, with 18 bases between. The CDR3 nucleotides read TGTGCCAATCGTTCGGTCAGGGGCCACGAGCAGTACTTC. This codes for CANRSVRGHEQYF.

The chain recombines TRBV4-1 with TRBJ2-1; D unresolved. CDR3 length: 16 residues. The germline V and J ends were trimmed by 4 bases and 0 bases, with 13 bases remaining between them. Germline loops: CDR1 MGHRA, CDR2 YSYEKL. The CDR3 is CASSRSQDSSYNEQFF. CDR3 nucleotide sequence: TGCGCCAGCAGCCGAAGCCAGGATAGCTCCTACAATGAGCAGTTCTTC.

The chain employs TRBV6-4 and TRBJ2-3; 12 positions agree with TRBD2. Trimming removed 5 bases from V and 5 bases from J; junction bases left unmatched: 5. The length of the CDR3 is 15 residues. Germline loops: CDR1 MRHNA, CDR2 SNTAGT. CDR3 coding DNA: TGTGCCAGCAGTCGGACTAGCGGGGCGGGAGATACGCAGTATTTT. It translates to CASSRTSGAGDTQYF.

The chain couples TRBV19 to TRBJ2-3; D is perhaps TRBD2 (5 bases). The CDR3 extends over 15 amino acids. Germline CDR1 is LNHDA and CDR2 is SQIVND (reference sequence). The V and J ends lost 3 bases and 0 bases respectively, with 10 bases between them. CDR3: CASSIASLSTDTQYF. As DNA, the CDR3 is TGTGCCAGTAGTATCGCTAGCCTGAGCACAGATACGCAGTATTTT.

CDR3 sequence reads: CASTLGQLPGYIQYF. DNA for the CDR3: TGTGCCAGCACCTTGGGACAGCTGCCGGGGTACATTCAGTACTTC. This rearrangement joins TRBV6-5 to TRBJ2-4; 7 bases fit TRBD1. CDR3 length equals 15 residues. Trimming at V came to 7 bases and at J to 8 bases, leaving 14 bases not matched to a gene. Germline loops: CDR1 MNHEY, CDR2 SVGAGI.